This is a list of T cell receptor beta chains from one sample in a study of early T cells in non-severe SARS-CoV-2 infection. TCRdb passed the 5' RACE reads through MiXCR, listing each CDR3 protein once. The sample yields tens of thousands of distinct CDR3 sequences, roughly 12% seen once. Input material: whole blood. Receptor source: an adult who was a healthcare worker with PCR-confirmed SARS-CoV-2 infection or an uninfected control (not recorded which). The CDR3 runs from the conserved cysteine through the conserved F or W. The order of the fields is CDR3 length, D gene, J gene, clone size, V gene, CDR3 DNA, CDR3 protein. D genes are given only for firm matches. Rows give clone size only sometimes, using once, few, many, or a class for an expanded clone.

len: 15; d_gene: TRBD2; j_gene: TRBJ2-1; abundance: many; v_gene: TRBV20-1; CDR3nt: TGCAGTGCTAGAGGGACTAGCGGGAGTATCTATGAGCAGTTCTTC; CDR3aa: CSARGTSGSIYEQFF
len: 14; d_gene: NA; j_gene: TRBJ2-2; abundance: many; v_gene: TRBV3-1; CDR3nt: TGTGCCAGCAGCCAGGGCGGAAACACCGGGGAGCTGTTTTTT; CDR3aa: CASSQGGNTGELFF
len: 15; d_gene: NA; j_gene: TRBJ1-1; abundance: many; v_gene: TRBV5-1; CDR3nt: TGCGCCAGCAGCCCGGTTGGGGGTAGGGCTCCTGAAGCTTTCTTT; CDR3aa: CASSPVGGRAPEAFF
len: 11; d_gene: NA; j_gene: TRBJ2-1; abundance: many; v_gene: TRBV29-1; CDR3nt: TGCAGCGTGGGGGGAGTTCGTGAGCAGTTCTTC; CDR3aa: CSVGGVREQFF
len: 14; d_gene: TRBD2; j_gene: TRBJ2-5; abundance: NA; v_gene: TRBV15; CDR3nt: TGTGCCACCAGTCCGGGGGGGTTGTTGGAGACCCAGTACTTC; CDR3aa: CATSPGGLLETQYF
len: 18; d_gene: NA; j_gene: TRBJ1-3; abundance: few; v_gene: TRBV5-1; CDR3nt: TGCGCCAGCAGCTTGACCGGGGGCCAGACTCCTTCTGGAAACACCATATATTTT; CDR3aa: CASSLTGGQTPSGNTIYF
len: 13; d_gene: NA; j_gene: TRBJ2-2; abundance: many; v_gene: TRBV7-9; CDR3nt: TGTGCCAGCAACCCCATGAACACCGGGGAGCTGTTTTTT; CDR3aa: CASNPMNTGELFF
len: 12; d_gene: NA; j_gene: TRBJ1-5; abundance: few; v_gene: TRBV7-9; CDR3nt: TGTGCCAGCAGCTTGAACAATCAGCCCCAGCATTTT; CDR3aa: CASSLNNQPQHF
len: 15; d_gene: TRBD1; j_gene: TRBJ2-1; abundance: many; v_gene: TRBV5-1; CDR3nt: TGCGCCAGCAGCTTGACAGGGGGCTTCCACAATGAGCAGTTCTTC; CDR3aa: CASSLTGGFHNEQFF
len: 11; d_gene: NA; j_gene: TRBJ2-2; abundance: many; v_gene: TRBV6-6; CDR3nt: TGTGCCAGCAAAATCACCGGGGAGCTGTTTTTT; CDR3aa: CASKITGELFF
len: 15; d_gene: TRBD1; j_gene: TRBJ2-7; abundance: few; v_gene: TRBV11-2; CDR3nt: TGTGCCAGCAGCCCCTATAAGACAGGGACGGACGAGCATTACTTC; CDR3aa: CASSPYKTGTDEHYF
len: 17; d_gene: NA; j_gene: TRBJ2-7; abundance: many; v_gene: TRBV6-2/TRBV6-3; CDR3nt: TGTGCCAGCAGTTACTCCGGCCTAGCGACATGGTCCTACGAGCAGTACTTC; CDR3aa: CASSYSGLATWSYEQYF
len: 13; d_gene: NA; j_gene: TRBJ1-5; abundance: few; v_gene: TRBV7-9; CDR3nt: TGTGCCAGCAGCTCGGGTAGCAATCAGCCCCAGCATTTT; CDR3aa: CASSSGSNQPQHF
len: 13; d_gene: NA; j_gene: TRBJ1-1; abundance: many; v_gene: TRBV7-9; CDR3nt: TGTGCCAGCAGCTTAGAGCTGAACACTGAAGCTTTCTTT; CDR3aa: CASSLELNTEAFF